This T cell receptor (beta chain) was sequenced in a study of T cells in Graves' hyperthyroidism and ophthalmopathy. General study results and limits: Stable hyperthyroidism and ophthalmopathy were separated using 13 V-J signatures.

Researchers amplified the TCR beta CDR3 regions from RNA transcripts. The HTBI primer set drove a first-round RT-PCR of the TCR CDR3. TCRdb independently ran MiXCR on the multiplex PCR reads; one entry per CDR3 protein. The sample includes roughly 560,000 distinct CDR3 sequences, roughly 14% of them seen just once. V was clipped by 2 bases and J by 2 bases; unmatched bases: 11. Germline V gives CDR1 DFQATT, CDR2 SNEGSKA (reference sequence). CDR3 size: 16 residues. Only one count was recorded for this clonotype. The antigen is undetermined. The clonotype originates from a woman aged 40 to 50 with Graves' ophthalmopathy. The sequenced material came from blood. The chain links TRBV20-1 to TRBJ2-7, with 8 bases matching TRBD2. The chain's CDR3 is CSARLPLSGNTYEQYF. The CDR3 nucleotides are TGCAGTGCTAGACTCCCTCTTAGCGGGAATACCTACGAGCAGTACTTC.